This note documents a single T cell receptor beta chain sequence. Its antigen is unknown. Germline values: CDR1 MDHEN, CDR2 SYDVKM. Trimming left V 7 bases short and J 9 bases short, with 22 bases between. CDR3 length: 15 residues. Sample donors were healthy Caucasian individuals that came from Russia, aged roughly 6 to 100. Using a J-beta primer mix together with a sample-barcoded 5' primer, a second PCR was run for 7 to 11 cycles. The template-switch adaptor was a 5' adaptor with 12 random nucleotides. It tagged each cDNA molecule. Any given sample supplied a minimum of 2.5 million CDR3-containing paired-end reads. TCRdb itself ran the 5' RACE reads through MiXCR, one entry per CDR3 protein. The sample lists over 1,300,000 distinct CDR3 sequences; almost 60% were seen once. This entry belongs to a study of blood T cells in healthy people across ages. Study-wide results and limits: Naive T cell percentage showed a strong correlation with the diversity of TCR beta.

Sequencing was done on a sample of blood. The V gene is TRBV28, the J gene TRBJ2-1; D is ambiguous. The source is a man younger than 35 in good health. The CDR3 nucleotides are TGTGCCAGCACCACTTGGGCAGTTGATTATGCTGAGCAGTTCTTC. This gives the protein CASTTWAVDYAEQFF.